One sample yielded the 2 T cell receptor beta chains listed below, sequenced in a study of patients and donors after allogeneic stem cell transplantation. TCRdb re-derived calls from the RT-PCR reads in MiXCR, one entry per CDR3 protein. The table lists roughly 41,000 distinct CDR3 sequences, 25% to 40% of them singletons. Sequenced material: blood, either unsorted or a sorted T cell fraction (not recorded which). Receptors were obtained from a human donor who was either an allogeneic HSCT recipient or a stem cell or donor lymphocyte infusion donor (not recorded which). It is not recorded whose cells these are; they may come from a transplant donor.

CDR3 nucleotide sequence: TGTGCCAGCAGGGGGGTGGACACCATATATTTT. Translation: CASRGVDTIYF. The chain recombines TRBV9 with TRBJ1-3; a weak D match, TRBD1 (5 bases). Germline V gene lookup returns CDR1 SGDLS and CDR2 YYNGEE. The CDR3 extends over 11 amino acids. V lost 5 bases to trimming and J lost 8 bases, with 8 bases between them.

The chain has TRBV12-3 or TRBV12-4 and TRBJ2-7; D is unclear. Trimming took off 6 bases at V and 3 bases at J, with 12 bases between the two ends. The CDR3 sequence is 13 residues long. DNA of the CDR3: TGTGCCAGCAGCCAGTCCCTTATCTACGAGCAGTACTTC. Translation: CASSQSLIYEQYF.